The rows below give T cell receptor beta chains drawn from one sample of a study of post-analysis software for immune sequencing data. One entry per CDR3 protein results from TCRdb running MiXCR on the PCR reads. The data show 150,000 to 200,000 distinct CDR3 sequences, around 34% seen once. The input for sequencing was blood, taken after autologous hematopoietic stem cell transplantation. The source of these receptors is a girl aged 10-17 years with multiple sclerosis. Both conserved end residues are part of each CDR3. The D gene is left open where the match is weak. Size is stated for part of the rows, as once, few or many counts, or as a class when the clone is expanded.

j_gene | v_gene | abundance | d_gene | CDR3nt | CDR3aa
TRBJ2-1 | TRBV6-2/TRBV6-3 | few | TRBD2 | TGTGCCAGCAATGGGGCGAGCGGGGCCGATTACAATGAGCAGTTCTTC | CASNGASGADYNEQFF
TRBJ2-3 | TRBV20-1 | - | - | TGCAGTGCTAGAGTCGCTACTACAGATACGCAGTATTTT | CSARVATTDTQYF
TRBJ1-2 | TRBV5-1 | - | - | TGCGCCAGCAGCCCCGGACTATTCCTCGAGGGTTCAATCGTAATCGTCGGGGGCTACACCTTC | CASSPGLFLEGSIVIVGGYTF
TRBJ2-1 | TRBV4-2 | - | - | TGTGCCAGCAGCCTGCGAGGAGAGCGGGACAATGAGCAGTTCTTC | CASSLRGERDNEQFF
TRBJ1-1 | TRBV19 | - | - | TGTGCCAGCAATTTTGCCGAAGGGACTACTGAAGCTTTCTTT | CASNFAEGTTEAFF
TRBJ2-5 | TRBV24-1 | - | - | TGTGCCACCAGTGATCCACAGGTCCCGGGGGAGACCCAGTACTTC | CATSDPQVPGETQYF
TRBJ1-1 | TRBV2 | - | - | TGTGCCAGCAGTGAGCGGGGCCGGGGCACTGAAGCTTTCTTT | CASSERGRGTEAFF
TRBJ2-5 | TRBV12-3/TRBV12-4 | many | - | TGTGCCAGCAGTCCAGAGTACCAAGAGACCCAGTACTTC | CASSPEYQETQYF
TRBJ2-3 | TRBV24-1 | - | - | TGTGCCACCAGTGCAGGGGTCACAGATACGCAGTATTTT | CATSAGVTDTQYF
TRBJ1-2 | TRBV4-1 | - | TRBD1 | TGCGCCAGCAGCCACGGACAGGGGAACTATGGCTACACCTTC | CASSHGQGNYGYTF
TRBJ2-6 | TRBV21-1 | few | - | TGTGCCAGCAGCAAAGGGACAGAAGGGCAAACTGGGGCCAACGTCCTGACTTTC | CASSKGTEGQTGANVLTF
TRBJ2-7 | TRBV6-1 | - | - | TGTGCCAGCAGTGCAGGGGTAAACTACGAGCAGTACTTC | CASSAGVNYEQYF
TRBJ2-4 | TRBV20-1 | - | - | TGCAGTGCTAGAGATCTACGTGTGGGCGGAATGGGCATTCAGTACTTC | CSARDLRVGGMGIQYF
TRBJ2-5 | TRBV2 | - | TRBD2 | TGTGCCAGCAAAGCGGGAGGGGAGACCCAGTACTTC | CASKAGGETQYF
TRBJ2-7 | TRBV12-3/TRBV12-4 | - | - | TGTGCCAGCAGCTGGGGTTCGTTCTACGAGCAGTACTTC | CASSWGSFYEQYF
TRBJ2-7 | TRBV5-1 | many | TRBD2 | TGCGCCAGCAGCCCGGGGACTAGCGGGGTATCCTACGAGCAGTACTTC | CASSPGTSGVSYEQYF
TRBJ2-1 | TRBV24-1 | - | TRBD2 | TGTGCCACCAGTGATTTGGAAACTAGCGGGAGGGCCGTCTACAATGAGCAGTTCTTC | CATSDLETSGRAVYNEQFF
TRBJ2-7 | TRBV13 | - | - | TGTGCCAGCAGCCTAAACCCGTACCGACAGGTTTCCTACGAGCAGTACTTC | CASSLNPYRQVSYEQYF
TRBJ2-7 | TRBV4-2 | - | - | TGTGCCAGCAGCCAAGAGGGTGGGGCTCAAATCGGGACCTACGAGCAGTACTTC | CASSQEGGAQIGTYEQYF
TRBJ2-7 | TRBV9 | - | TRBD1 | TGTGCCAGCAGCGTAGCGACAGGGGCGGCCTACGAGCAGTACTTC | CASSVATGAAYEQYF
TRBJ2-3 | TRBV20-1 | many | - | TGCAGTGCTAGAAAGGACGGAGTCTCCACAGATACGCAGTATTTT | CSARKDGVSTDTQYF
TRBJ2-7 | TRBV7-4 | once | TRBD1 | TGTGCCAGCAGCATATACGGGACAGGGTTCTATAGCTCCTACGAGCGGTACTTC | CASSIYGTGFYSSYERYF
TRBJ2-3 | TRBV20-1 | - | TRBD2 | TGCAGTGCTAGAGCTCCCCTAGCGGGTAACACAGATACGCAGTATTTT | CSARAPLAGNTDTQYF
TRBJ1-5 | TRBV7-9 | few | - | TGTGCCAGCAGCCAAGGACGGCTTAGCAATCAGCCCCAGCATTTT | CASSQGRLSNQPQHF
TRBJ1-5 | TRBV6-5 | many | - | TGTGCCAGCAGTAAGGCTATAGGTGGTCAGCCCCAGCATTTT | CASSKAIGGQPQHF
TRBJ2-1 | TRBV7-9 | - | TRBD1 | TGTGCCAGCAGCCAGGGGGATCCTCTTAATGAGCAGTTCTTC | CASSQGDPLNEQFF
TRBJ2-6 | TRBV27 | - | - | TGTGCCAGCAGTTTAGGGCTGGGCTCTGGGGCCAACGTCCTGACTTTC | CASSLGLGSGANVLTF
TRBJ2-1 | TRBV15 | - | - | TGTGCCACCAGCAGAGGCCGAGCCCCAGTGAATGAGCAGTTCTTC | CATSRGRAPVNEQFF
TRBJ1-1 | TRBV12-3/TRBV12-4 | - | - | TGTGCCAGCGTTCCAGCGGGGGGACCTAACACTGAAGCTTTCTTT | CASVPAGGPNTEAFF
TRBJ2-7 | TRBV29-1 | - | - | TGCAGCGGAACTGGTCCGTACGAGCAGTACTTC | CSGTGPYEQYF